This entry is about one T cell receptor (beta chain). The antigen is not known. This record belongs to a study of T cell responses to AZD1222 COVID-19 vaccine. Profiled with immunoSEQ multiplex PCR; TCRdb holds only in-frame clones, not every one. The sample lists more than 150,000 clones; around 89% were seen once. V shed 4 bases and J 9 bases; nucleotides not matched to a gene: 8. This CDR3 has 14 residues. The V gene's germline CDR1 is SGHRS and CDR2 YFSETQ. Study-level findings and limits: The breadth and depth of Spike-specific TCRs increased once two AZD1222 doses had been given. Clonal diversity may have been underestimated, and the donors were mostly white British, with more females than males.

The J gene is TRBJ2-1, the V gene TRBV5-1; 9 bases align to TRBD1. The origin of this receptor is an adult in good health. The sample consisted of peripheral blood, taken on day 0 of AZD1222 vaccination. This chain's CDR3 is CASSEDRGWGEQFF. For the CDR3, the DNA is TGCGCCAGCAGCGAGGACAGGGGTTGGGGTGAGCAGTTCTTC.